This TCR beta chain was retrieved from a study of blood T cell repertoires in COVID-19. About the study: Acute and convalescent COVID-19 samples came from the United States, Italy and Spain. PBMCs, B-cell-depleted T cells, or T cells were the source of the cDNA or gDNA that made up the material.

This CDR3 is built from 15 residues. The V and J ends lost 0 bases and 5 bases respectively, with 12 bases between them. Germline V CDR1 and CDR2: KGHSH, LQKENI. Methods used by the authors: Amplification from reference gene primers served as the basis for estimated nucleated cell counts. Assay: immunoSEQ multiplex PCR; the TCRdb copy retains only in-frame clones and omits some. V, J and clone size were drawn from that table, and D and trimming were deduced from the DNA. The data hold about 330,000 clones, with around 88% observed a single time. This receptor was obtained from a woman aged 50 to 65 with acute or convalescent COVID-19. The sample consisted of peripheral blood. The genes are TRBV18 and TRBJ2-3, with D possibly matching TRBD2 (6 bases). CDR3 sequence: CASSPPEFGGDTQYF. DNA for the CDR3: TGTGCCAGCTCACCACCCGAATTCGGGGGAGATACGCAGTATTTT.